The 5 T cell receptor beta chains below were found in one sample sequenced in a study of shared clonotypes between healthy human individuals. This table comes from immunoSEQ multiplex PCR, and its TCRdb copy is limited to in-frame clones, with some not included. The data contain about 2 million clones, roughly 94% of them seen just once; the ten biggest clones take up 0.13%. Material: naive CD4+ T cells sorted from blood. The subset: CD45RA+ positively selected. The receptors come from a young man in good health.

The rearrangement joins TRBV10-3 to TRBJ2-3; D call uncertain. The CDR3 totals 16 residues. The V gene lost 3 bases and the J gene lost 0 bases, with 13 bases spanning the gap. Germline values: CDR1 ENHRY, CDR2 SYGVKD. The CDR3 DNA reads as TGTGCCATCAGTGATCTGGTAGCATCTAGCACAGATACGCAGTATTTT. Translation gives CAISDLVASSTDTQYF.

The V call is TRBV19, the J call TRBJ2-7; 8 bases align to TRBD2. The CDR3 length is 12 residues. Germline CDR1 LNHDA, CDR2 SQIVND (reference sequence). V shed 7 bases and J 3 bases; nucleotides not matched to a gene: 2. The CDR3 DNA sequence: TGTGCCAGTACGGGAGGGGGCTACGAGCAGTACTTC. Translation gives CASTGGGYEQYF. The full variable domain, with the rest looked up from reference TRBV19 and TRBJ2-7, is DGGITQSPKYLFRKEGQNVTLSCEQNLNHDAMYWYRQDPGQGLRLIYYSQIVNDFQKGDIAEGYSVSREKKESFPLTVTSAQKNPTAFYLCASTGGGYEQYFGPGTRLTVT.

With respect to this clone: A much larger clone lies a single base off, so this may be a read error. DNA for the CDR3: TGTGCCAGCAGGATCTCTGGGGCCAACGTCCTGACTTTC. Protein product: CASRISGANVLTF. This chain connects TRBV11-2 to TRBJ2-6, with D unresolved. CDR3 size: 13 residues. CDR1 is SGHAT and CDR2 is FQNNGV in the germline V gene. The V and J ends lost 6 bases and 0 bases respectively, with 3 bases between them.

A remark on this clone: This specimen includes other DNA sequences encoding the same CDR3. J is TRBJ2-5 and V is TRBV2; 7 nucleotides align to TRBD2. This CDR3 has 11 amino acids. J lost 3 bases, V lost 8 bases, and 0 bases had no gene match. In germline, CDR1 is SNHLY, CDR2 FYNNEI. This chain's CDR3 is CASGGEETQYF. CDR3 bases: TGTGCCAGCGGGGGGGAAGAGACCCAGTACTTC.

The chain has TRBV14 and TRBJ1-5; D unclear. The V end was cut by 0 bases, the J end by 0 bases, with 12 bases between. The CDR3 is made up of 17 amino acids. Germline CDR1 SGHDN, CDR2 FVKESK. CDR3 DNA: TGTGCCAGCAGCCAAGAAGACTGGCGTTATAGCAATCAGCCCCAGCATTTT. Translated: CASSQEDWRYSNQPQHF.